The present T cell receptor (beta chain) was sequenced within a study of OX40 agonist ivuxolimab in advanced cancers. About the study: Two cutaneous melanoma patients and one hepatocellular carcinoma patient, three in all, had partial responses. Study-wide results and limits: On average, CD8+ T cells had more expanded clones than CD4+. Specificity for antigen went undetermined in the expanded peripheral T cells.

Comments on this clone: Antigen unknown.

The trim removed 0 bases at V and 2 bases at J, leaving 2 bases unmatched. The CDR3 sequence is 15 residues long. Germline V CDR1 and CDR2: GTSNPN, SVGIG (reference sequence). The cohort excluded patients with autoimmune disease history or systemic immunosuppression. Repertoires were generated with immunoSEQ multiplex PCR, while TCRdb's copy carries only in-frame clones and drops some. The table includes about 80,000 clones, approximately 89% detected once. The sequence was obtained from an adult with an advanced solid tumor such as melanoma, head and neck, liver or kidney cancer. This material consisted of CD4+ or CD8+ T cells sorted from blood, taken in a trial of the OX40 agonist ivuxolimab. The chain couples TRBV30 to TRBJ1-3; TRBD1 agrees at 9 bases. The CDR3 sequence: CAWSVGQGTGNTIYF. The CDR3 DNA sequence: TGTGCCTGGAGTGTTGGACAGGGGACTGGAAACACCATATATTTT.